The 31 T cell receptor beta chains reported below all come from one sample, sequenced in a study of T cells in Graves' hyperthyroidism and ophthalmopathy. Amplification yielded TCR beta CDR3 regions, with RNA transcripts as the source. During a first-round RT-PCR of the TCR CDR3, the HTBI primer set was used. TCRdb independently ran MiXCR on the multiplex PCR reads; one entry per CDR3 protein. The repertoire holds about 400,000 distinct CDR3 sequences, with 14% to 15% as singletons. Sequencing used blood. All receptors derive from a woman aged 25 to 45 with Graves' hyperthyroidism.

This clonotype was seen ten or more times. The chain has TRBV18 and TRBJ2-2, with 13 nucleotides matching TRBD2. V shed 3 bases and J 7 bases; nucleotides not matched to a gene: 5. Per the germline V gene, CDR1 is KGHSH and CDR2 is LQKENI. The CDR3 spans 16 residues. The CDR3 region has the DNA TGTGCCAGCTCACCGGGACTAGCGGGAAAAGTCGGGGAGCTGTTTTTT. It translates to CASSPGLAGKVGELFF.

About this clonotype: Being one base from a much bigger clone, this may be a read error. The chain joins TRBV30 to TRBJ2-2, with TRBD2 matching over 14 bases. CDR3 length: 18 amino acids. CDR1 is GTSNPN, CDR2 SVGIG, per germline (reference sequence). This CDR3 reads CAWSTHTSTSGRAGEPFF. CDR3 bases: TGTGCCTGGAGCACCCACACTTCGACTAGCGGGAGGGCCGGGGAGCCGTTTTTT.

The chain couples TRBV30 to TRBJ2-7, with 11 bases matching TRBD2. Germline CDR1 and CDR2: GTSNPN and SVGIG (reference sequence). J lost 2 bases, V lost 5 bases, and 8 bases had no gene match. This CDR3 is built from 15 residues. CDR3 in amino acids: CAWFTPGLAAYEQYF. CDR3 in DNA: TGTGCCTGGTTCACCCCGGGACTAGCGGCCTACGAGCAGTACTTC.

This clonotype was observed many times. The chain combines TRBV11-2 with TRBJ2-5; TRBD1 agrees at 9 bases. This CDR3 comprises 13 residues. Looked up from germline, CDR1 is SGHAT and CDR2 is FQNNGV. Trimming at V came to 7 bases and at J to 4 bases, leaving 4 bases not matched to a gene. As DNA, the CDR3 is TGTGCCAGCACCCTGGACAGGGGAGAGACCCAGTACTTC. It encodes CASTLDRGETQYF.

This clonotype was recorded a few times. The chain carries TRBV5-1 and TRBJ2-5; 7 nucleotides agree with TRBD2. In germline, CDR1 is SGHRS, CDR2 YFSETQ. V was pared by 5 bases and J by 2 bases, with 15 bases of the junction left unmatched. This CDR3 has 17 amino acids. In DNA, the CDR3 is TGCGCCAGCAGGGGTCCATCCGGGACTACAAATCAAGAGACCCAGTACTTC. Translated, it gives CASRGPSGTTNQETQYF. Full variable domain (missing parts from reference TRBV5-1 and TRBJ2-5): KAGVTQTPRYLIKTRGQQVTLSCSPISGHRSVSWYQQTPGQGLQFLFEYFSETQRNKGNFPGRFSGRQFSNSRSEMNVSTLELGDSALYLCASRGPSGTTNQETQYFGPGTRLLVL.

This clonotype was counted at least ten times. The chain has TRBV11-3 and TRBJ2-1; 10 bases are shared with TRBD2. With V trimmed by 5 bases and J by 6 bases, 10 bases remained unmatched. Germline V gives CDR1 SGHNT, CDR2 YENEEA. The CDR3 has 16 residues. The DNA for the CDR3 is TGTGCCAGCAGCCGTGAAATAGCGGGAGGCACCAATGAGCAGTTCTTC. This codes for CASSREIAGGTNEQFF.

This clonotype occurred a few times. This sequence joins TRBV29-1 and TRBJ2-1; 10 nucleotides agree with TRBD1. Germline V lookup: CDR1 SQVTM, CDR2 ANQGSEA. CDR3 length equals 15 residues. The trim removed 4 bases at V and 6 bases at J, leaving 9 bases unmatched. This CDR3 reads CSVVPGTGVFNEQFF. CDR3 bases: TGCAGCGTTGTTCCCGGGACAGGGGTTTTCAATGAGCAGTTCTTC.

This clonotype showed up many times. CDR3 DNA: TGTGCCAGCAGCCAAGATCGGCTAGCGGGCTCCAATGAGCAGTTCTTC. This sequence encodes CASSQDRLAGSNEQFF. The gene calls are TRBV3-1 and TRBJ2-1; 8 bases map to TRBD2. The germline CDR1 and CDR2 sequences are LGHDT and YNNKEL (reference sequence). This CDR3 comprises 16 residues. V shed 0 bases, J shed 6 bases, and the junction held 7 bases outside the gene matches.

Many counts were recorded for this clonotype. The chain has TRBV2 and TRBJ1-3, with 9 bases aligning to TRBD1. Germline loops: CDR1 SNHLY, CDR2 FYNNEI. The ends lost 8 bases at V and 2 bases at J; junction bases unmatched: 1. CDR3 length: 13 residues. The CDR3 DNA follows: TGTGCCAGCTACAGGGGGCCTGGAAACACCATATATTTT. It is translated as CASYRGPGNTIYF.

Comment on this clonotype: The junction departs from germline at one end; a sequencing error may be responsible. This chain uses TRBV20-1 with TRBJ2-7; no clear D gene. The CDR3 has 13 residues. The V gene's germline CDR1 is DFQATT and CDR2 SNEGSKA (reference sequence). Here the CDR3 reads CNAARAASYGQYF. In DNA form, the CDR3 reads TGCAATGCCGCTAGAGCAGCTTCCTACGGGCAGTACTTC.

The rearrangement links TRBV19 to TRBJ2-7; 10 bases are shared with TRBD2. Germline trimming cut 5 bases from V and 1 base from J; bases unmatched to any gene: 8. The V gene's germline CDR1 is LNHDA and CDR2 SQIVND (reference sequence). The CDR3 sequence is 16 residues long. CDR3 in amino acids: CASSAIRTSGSYEQYF. For the CDR3, the DNA is TGTGCCAGTAGTGCTATTCGGACTAGCGGATCCTACGAGCAGTACTTC. The full variable domain, rest sourced from reference TRBV19 and TRBJ2-7, is DGGITQSPKYLFRKEGQNVTLSCEQNLNHDAMYWYRQDPGQGLRLIYYSQIVNDFQKGDIAEGYSVSREKKESFPLTVTSAQKNPTAFYLCASSAIRTSGSYEQYFGPGTRLTVT.

This clonotype was detected a few times. The chain has TRBV6-1 and TRBJ2-4, with 15 bases identical to TRBD2. The CDR3 is 21 residues long. V lost 5 bases to trimming and J lost 0 bases; unmatched junction nucleotides: 14. CDR1 is MNHNS and CDR2 is SASEGT in the germline V gene. CDR3 bases: TGTGCCAGCAGTTCCCCGCGAGGACTAGCGGGAGGGATTCTAGCCAAAAACATTCAGTACTTC. It translates to CASSSPRGLAGGILAKNIQYF.

This clonotype was detected a few times. The chain is built from TRBV6-1 and TRBJ1-5; possibly TRBD1 for D (6 bases). V was cut by 0 bases and J by 7 bases, with 10 bases left in between. Germline lookup yields CDR1 MNHNS and CDR2 SASEGT. CDR3 length: 14 amino acids. The DNA for the CDR3 is TGTGCCAGCAGTGAAGCAGCAGGGGACCAGCCCCAGCATTTT. It encodes CASSEAAGDQPQHF.

The chain uses TRBV20-1 and TRBJ1-1; 7 nucleotides agree with TRBD1. CDR1 is DFQATT, CDR2 SNEGSKA, per germline (reference sequence). Trimming at V came to 1 base and at J to 5 bases, leaving 7 bases not matched to a gene. The CDR3 covers 14 residues. The CDR3 DNA reads as TGCAGTGCTAGAGCCGACAGGGTAAGGACTGAAGCTTTCTTT. Translating it yields CSARADRVRTEAFF.

CDR3 sequence reads: CAIWAGDWGYTF. In DNA, the CDR3 is TGTGCCATCTGGGCAGGAGATTGGGGCTACACCTTC. This rearrangement joins TRBV10-3 to TRBJ1-2, with D uncertain. Germline CDR1 ENHRY, CDR2 SYGVKD. With 8 bases removed from V and 8 bases from J, the gap between germline ends came to 15 bases. The length of the CDR3 is 12 residues.

This clonotype appeared a few times. V is TRBV28 and J is TRBJ2-2; 8 bases are shared with TRBD2. This CDR3 contains 19 residues. Trimming at V came to 3 bases and at J to 1 base, leaving 13 bases not matched to a gene. In germline, CDR1 is MDHEN, CDR2 SYDVKM. This chain's CDR3 is CASSFPPRQRERNTGELFF. The CDR3, as DNA: TGTGCCAGCAGTTTCCCACCCCGCCAGCGGGAGAGGAACACCGGGGAGCTGTTTTTT.

This clonotype was counted many times. The chain couples TRBV2 to TRBJ1-2; 8 bases agree with TRBD1. Unmatched junction bases numbered 2, after V lost 1 base and J lost 7 bases. CDR1 and CDR2 from the germline V gene are SNHLY and FYNNEI. This CDR3 spans 13 amino acids. The chain's CDR3 is CASSEGQGPGYTF. The CDR3 DNA sequence: TGTGCCAGCAGTGAAGGACAGGGGCCTGGCTACACCTTC.

The sample holds many counts of this clonotype. V is TRBV7-4 and J is TRBJ2-7, with 7 bases that match TRBD1. V lost 2 bases and J lost 7; bases outside the gene matches: 2. This CDR3 spans 12 amino acids. Germline V CDR1 and CDR2: SGHVT, SQSDAQ. The CDR3 DNA follows: TGTGCCAGCAGCTTAAGGGGGCAGGAGCAGTACTTC. This codes for CASSLRGQEQYF.

This clonotype was seen repeatedly, ten times or more. V usage is TRBV5-1 and J usage is TRBJ2-7, with D possibly being TRBD2 (5 bases). This CDR3 is built from 15 residues. Looked up from germline, CDR1 is SGHRS and CDR2 is YFSETQ. V was shortened by 4 bases and J by 2 bases, with 16 bases between the two germline ends. The CDR3 nucleotides are TGCGCCAGCAGCGTGACGGAGGTGGGAACCTACGAGCAGTACTTC. It is translated as CASSVTEVGTYEQYF.

This clonotype was counted at least ten times. One end of the junction fails to match germline, which may point to a read error. The chain links TRBV28 to TRBJ2-3; 8 bases map to TRBD2. CDR3 length: 17 residues. The germline CDR1 and CDR2 sequences are MDHEN and SYDVKM. The CDR3 is CASNLSGSPIRTDTQYF. The CDR3 DNA sequence: TGTGCCAGCAATTTAAGCGGGAGTCCCATTCGCACAGATACGCAGTATTTT.

The J gene is TRBJ2-7, the V gene TRBV29-1; TRBD2 agrees at 7 bases. V trimming: 6 bases; J trimming: 2 bases; junction bases outside the gene matches: 4. Germline CDR1 SQVTM, CDR2 ANQGSEA. This CDR3 region has 12 residues. The CDR3 spells CSVASGAYEQYF. The CDR3 nucleotides are TGCAGCGTAGCAAGCGGGGCCTACGAGCAGTACTTC.

Ten or more counts support this clonotype. The gene calls are TRBV7-2 and TRBJ2-2; D not certain. CDR1 is SGHTA and CDR2 is FQGNSA in the germline V gene. The V end was cut by 8 bases, the J end by 3 bases, with 13 bases between. CDR3 size: 14 residues. The CDR3 is CASRSGPHTGELFF. Written as DNA, the CDR3 is TGTGCCAGCCGCTCCGGCCCTCACACCGGGGAGCTGTTTTTT.

CDR3 DNA: TGCGCCAGCAGCTTGGACAGTTCCCCCACTGAAGCTTTCTTT. Translation gives CASSLDSSPTEAFF. The J gene is TRBJ1-1, the V gene TRBV5-1; D unresolved. V shed 0 bases and J shed 4 bases, with 10 bases lying between them. This CDR3 is 14 amino acids long. From germline, CDR1 is SGHRS and CDR2 YFSETQ. Full variable domain (remainder filled in from reference TRBV5-1 and TRBJ1-1): KAGVTQTPRYLIKTRGQQVTLSCSPISGHRSVSWYQQTPGQGLQFLFEYFSETQRNKGNFPGRFSGRQFSNSRSEMNVSTLELGDSALYLCASSLDSSPTEAFFGQGTRLTVV.

The chain couples TRBV18 to TRBJ2-6; 10 bases are a match to TRBD1. CDR1 is KGHSH and CDR2 is LQKENI in the germline V gene. V shed 3 bases, J shed 2 bases, and the junction held 1 base outside the gene matches. The CDR3 is 16 residues long. Written as DNA, the CDR3 is TGTGCCAGCTCACCGGGACAGGGGACTGGGGCCAACGTCCTGACTTTC. Its translation is CASSPGQGTGANVLTF.

This clonotype has ten or more counts. The V and J genes are TRBV6-1 and TRBJ2-7, with 10 bases lining up with TRBD1. CDR1 MNHNS and CDR2 SASEGT come from the germline V gene. The CDR3 covers 15 residues. Trimming removed 5 bases from V and 1 base from J; junction bases left unmatched: 5. This CDR3 is CASSSGTGESYEQYF. The CDR3 region has the DNA TGTGCCAGCAGTTCAGGGACAGGGGAATCCTACGAGCAGTACTTC.

This clonotype appeared a few times. The chain joins TRBV28 to TRBJ1-6, with a possible D match to TRBD1 (5 bases). The length of the CDR3 is 13 residues. The germline V gene has CDR1 MDHEN and CDR2 SYDVKM. Trimming pared 7 bases from V and 5 bases from J, leaving 9 bases between. CDR3 nucleotide sequence: TGTGCCAGCATATCAGGGAATAATTCACCCCTCCACTTT. The encoded protein is CASISGNNSPLHF.

The chain recombines TRBV6-1 with TRBJ2-5, with D perhaps matching TRBD1 (6 bases). The CDR3 length is 15 residues. V lost 7 bases and J 2 bases, leaving 17 bases between the germline ends. Germline V gene sequence: CDR1 MNHNS, CDR2 SASEGT. The CDR3 region has the DNA TGTGCCAGCACCTCCTCTTACAGGGTACAAGAGACCCAGTACTTC. This encodes CASTSSYRVQETQYF.

The chain combines TRBV25-1 with TRBJ1-2; TRBD1 might be the D (6 bases). The V end lost 4 bases, the J end lost 8 bases, and 23 bases lay between the germline ends. Germline V gives CDR1 MGHDK, CDR2 SYGVNS. The CDR3 runs 16 residues. The CDR3 loop is CASSARGHANLAGYTF. The CDR3 DNA follows: TGTGCCAGCAGTGCGCGGGGACACGCCAATCTAGCCGGCTACACCTTC.

The chain recombines TRBV30 with TRBJ2-1; D might be TRBD1 (6 bases). Germline loops: CDR1 GTSNPN, CDR2 SVGIG (reference sequence). V was cut by 0 bases and J by 10 bases, with 16 bases left in between. The CDR3 spans 14 residues. The DNA for the CDR3 is TGTGCCTGGAGTGTCGGGGCAGGGGTACGGGAGCAGTTCTTC. Amino acids: CAWSVGAGVREQFF.

This clonotype was seen a few times. The V gene is TRBV28, the J gene TRBJ1-1; unclear D gene. CDR3 length: 13 amino acids. Trimming removed 5 bases from V and 4 bases from J, with 11 bases in between. The germline V gene has CDR1 MDHEN and CDR2 SYDVKM. The CDR3 DNA sequence: TGTGCCAGCAGTCAGACCGCACCCACTGAAGCTTTCTTT. Protein: CASSQTAPTEAFF. The variable domain in full, with the rest retrieved from reference TRBV28 and TRBJ1-1, is DVKVTQSSRYLVKRTGEKVFLECVQDMDHENMFWYRQDPGLGLRLIYFSYDVKMKEKGDIPEGYSVSREKKERFSLILESASTNQTSMYLCASSQTAPTEAFFGQGTRLTVV.

This clonotype turned up a few times. The CDR3 region is CASSPPTDSSTDTQYF. The CDR3 region has the DNA TGCGCCAGCAGCCCACCGACAGATTCTAGCACAGATACGCAGTATTTT. This chain connects TRBV5-1 to TRBJ2-3, with a possible D match to TRBD1 (5 bases). The V gene lost 4 bases and the J gene lost 0 bases, with 15 bases spanning the gap. The CDR3 covers 16 residues. Germline CDR1 is SGHRS and CDR2 is YFSETQ.